The rows below give T cell receptor beta chains drawn from one sample of a study of T cell responses to AZD1222 COVID-19 vaccine. Sequenced by immunoSEQ multiplex PCR; TCRdb stores in-frame clones only, minus some. The sample consists of roughly 55,000 clones, nearly 90% of them appearing once. The specimen was peripheral blood, collected on day 0 of AZD1222 vaccination. All receptors come from an adult in good health. Each CDR3 is given with its conserved first and last residue. Each record gives: J gene, clone size, V gene, D gene, CDR3 protein, CDR3 DNA. A D gene is named only where the DNA matches it firmly. Clone size, where shown, is once, few, many, or a class for clones that have expanded.

j_gene: TRBJ1-5
abundance: -
v_gene: TRBV24-1
d_gene: TRBD1
CDR3aa: CATSGPGTGGGFQPQHF
CDR3nt: TGTGCCACCAGTGGTCCCGGGACAGGGGGCGGTTTTCAGCCCCAGCATTTT

j_gene: TRBJ2-2
abundance: -
v_gene: TRBV7-9
d_gene: TRBD1
CDR3aa: CASSPPVRDRTGELFF
CDR3nt: TGTGCCAGCAGCCCACCCGTCCGGGACAGAACCGGGGAGCTGTTTTTT

j_gene: TRBJ2-5
abundance: -
v_gene: TRBV18
d_gene: TRBD1
CDR3aa: CASSPSGTVQETQYF
CDR3nt: TGTGCCAGCTCACCATCCGGGACAGTCCAAGAGACCCAGTACTTC

j_gene: TRBJ2-7
abundance: -
v_gene: TRBV30
d_gene: -
CDR3aa: CAWSVSLRGEQYF
CDR3nt: TGTGCCTGGAGTGTTTCCTTACGAGGGGAGCAGTACTTC

j_gene: TRBJ1-4
abundance: -
v_gene: TRBV2
d_gene: TRBD1
CDR3aa: CASNDGTGREKLFF
CDR3nt: TGTGCCAGCAACGACGGGACAGGGAGGGAAAAACTGTTTTTT

j_gene: TRBJ1-2
abundance: -
v_gene: TRBV29-1
d_gene: -
CDR3aa: CSVEVWGSGYTF
CDR3nt: TGCAGCGTTGAAGTATGGGGTAGTGGCTACACCTTC

j_gene: TRBJ2-7
abundance: -
v_gene: TRBV5-4
d_gene: -
CDR3aa: CASSRYYEQYF
CDR3nt: TGTGCCAGCAGTAGATACTACGAGCAGTACTTC

j_gene: TRBJ2-2
abundance: once
v_gene: TRBV5-1
d_gene: -
CDR3aa: CASSFGGGPYGELFF
CDR3nt: TGCGCCAGCAGCTTCGGTGGGGGGCCCTACGGGGAGCTGTTTTTT

j_gene: TRBJ1-1
abundance: -
v_gene: TRBV5-4
d_gene: -
CDR3aa: CASSTGGGMMNTEAFF
CDR3nt: TGTGCCAGCAGCACGGGTGGGGGCATGATGAACACTGAAGCTTTCTTT

j_gene: TRBJ2-7
abundance: -
v_gene: TRBV9
d_gene: -
CDR3aa: CASSAHGGYEQYF
CDR3nt: TGTGCCAGCAGCGCCCATGGGGGCTACGAGCAGTACTTC

j_gene: TRBJ1-2
abundance: -
v_gene: TRBV25-1
d_gene: -
CDR3aa: CASSESNYGYTF
CDR3nt: TGTGCCAGCAGTGAATCTAACTATGGCTACACCTTC

j_gene: TRBJ1-1
abundance: -
v_gene: TRBV12-3/TRBV12-4
d_gene: -
CDR3aa: CASSQHTEAFF
CDR3nt: TGTGCCAGCAGTCAACACACTGAAGCTTTCTTT

j_gene: TRBJ1-6
abundance: -
v_gene: TRBV27
d_gene: -
CDR3aa: CASRGQNSPLHF
CDR3nt: TGTGCCAGCAGAGGGCAGAATTCACCCCTCCACTTT

j_gene: TRBJ1-2
abundance: -
v_gene: TRBV7-2
d_gene: -
CDR3aa: CASSPGRDGYGYTF
CDR3nt: TGTGCCAGCAGCCCGGGGAGAGACGGCTATGGCTACACCTTC

j_gene: TRBJ2-7
abundance: -
v_gene: TRBV27
d_gene: TRBD1
CDR3aa: CASSPEQGYEQYF
CDR3nt: TGTGCCAGCAGCCCGGAACAGGGGTACGAGCAGTACTTC

j_gene: TRBJ2-3
abundance: once
v_gene: TRBV7-9
d_gene: -
CDR3aa: CASSLLGTDTQYF
CDR3nt: TGTGCCAGCAGCTTACTGGGCACAGATACGCAGTATTTT

j_gene: TRBJ1-5
abundance: -
v_gene: TRBV28
d_gene: TRBD1
CDR3aa: CASSSTDRGGQPQHF
CDR3nt: TGTGCCAGCAGTTCAACGGACAGGGGGGGACAGCCCCAGCATTTT

j_gene: TRBJ1-6
abundance: -
v_gene: TRBV3-1/TRBV3-2
d_gene: -
CDR3aa: CASSQGSTPADSPLHF
CDR3nt: TGTGCCAGCAGCCAAGGTTCGACCCCGGCGGATTCACCCCTCCACTTT

j_gene: TRBJ1-6
abundance: -
v_gene: TRBV3-1/TRBV3-2
d_gene: -
CDR3aa: CASSQLGGAAGFSPLHF
CDR3nt: TGTGCCAGCAGCCAACTGGGGGGGGCGGCAGGGTTTTCACCCCTCCACTTT